This T cell receptor (beta chain) is drawn from a study of T cell repertoires in cytomegalovirus infection (dated 2019 in TCRdb). Background on the whole study: Donor HLA type was relevant to the analysis, because carriage of CMV infection together with the matching HLA type was indicated by public TCR beta signatures.

Inclusive of the bounding cysteine and phenylalanine, the CDR3 is 15 residues long. Of all the DNA, just the CDR3 is kept, 45 bases in frame from base 1. The germline ends are 14 bases apart after V is trimmed by 3 bases and J by 5 bases. CDR1 and CDR2 are drawn from the germline V gene (reference sequence): MNHEY, SMNVEV. These reads were obtained on an Illumina HiSeq 1500. TCRdb trimmed public reads at Q25 via fastp, called clones via MiXCR and kept in-frame beta chains. Entries that share a CDR3 protein sequence are merged under the most common genes and DNA. The sample table records 450,000 to 550,000 distinct CDR3 sequences; more than 15% of these occur just once. Approximately 24% of the sample is held by the ten biggest clonotypes. The full study reports these points: The ex vivo response was dominated by HLA-C-restricted CMV-specific TCR beta clonotypes, and the single most frequent clonotype in two of eight donors was supplied by these HLA-C-restricted clonotypes. In both this cohort and an independent cohort of under 450 donors, the cumulative frequency of public TCR beta family members distinguished carriers of CMV infection plus the relevant HLA type.

A remark on this clonotype: Its antigen remains unidentified. No qualities accompany the bases; no much larger clone lies one base away.

The clonotype comes from a human donor in good health (CMV status not recorded). Some clones in this sample may be carry-over from other donors' samples. Input material: CD8+ T cells from PBMCs. This sequence uses TRBV27 and TRBJ1-5; no D gene is confidently identified. The bases are TGTGCCAGCAGTTTCTATTTGGGTAAAGATCAGCCCCAGCATTTT. Translation gives CASSFYLGKDQPQHF.